The 21 T cell receptor beta chains reported below all come from one sample, sequenced in a study of cytomegalovirus exposure and HLA in healthy donors. With 60 Vbeta and 13 Jbeta primers, the PCR was carried out. The data were produced by immunoSEQ multiplex PCR, yet TCRdb's version contains in-frame clones alone and is incomplete. The repertoire holds under 200,000 clones, with approximately 81% as singletons. What was sequenced was PBMCs. The source is a woman aged 45-65 years in good health and CMV-seronegative.

J is TRBJ1-5 and V is TRBV7-2; D gene ambiguous. The germline gives CDR1 SGHTA, CDR2 FQGNSA. The CDR3 is 15 residues long. V was trimmed by 5 bases and J by 2 bases, leaving 13 bases between them. Here the CDR3 reads CASSPNLQGNQPQHF. CDR3 DNA: TGTGCCAGCAGCCCGAACCTTCAGGGCAATCAGCCCCAGCATTTT.

The chain links TRBV6-4 to TRBJ1-1; possible D gene TRBD1, 5 bases. The V end was cut by 6 bases, the J end by 10 bases, with 21 bases between. This CDR3 is 14 amino acids long. In germline, CDR1 is MRHNA, CDR2 SNTAGT. CDR3 residues: CASSPSGSQGGAFF. The CDR3 region has the DNA TGTGCCAGCAGCCCCTCGGGCAGCCAGGGCGGAGCTTTCTTT.

V and J are TRBV4-3 and TRBJ1-3; no definite D call. V was trimmed by 1 base and J by 3 bases, leaving 7 bases between them. Per germline, CDR1 LGHNA and CDR2 YSLEER. This CDR3 has 14 amino acids. The CDR3 nucleotides are TGCGCCAGCAGCCAAGCTGGCAGTGGAAACACCATATATTTT. It encodes CASSQAGSGNTIYF.

A note on this clone: At the DNA level, this CDR3 is encoded by other sequences in the same sample as well. The CDR3 loop reads CATRTGLEKLFF. The CDR3 nucleotides read TGTGCCACCAGGACGGGGTTGGAAAAACTGTTTTTT. The V gene is TRBV6-5, the J gene TRBJ1-4; unclear D gene. There are 12 residues in the CDR3. Germline lookup yields CDR1 MNHEY and CDR2 SVGAGI. V lost 10 bases and J 8 bases, leaving 14 bases between the germline ends.

CDR3 in DNA: TGCGCCACCTCCGACGGGGTATCCTACGAGCAGTACTTC. Its translation is CATSDGVSYEQYF. This sequence joins TRBV10-1 and TRBJ2-5, with D tentatively TRBD2 (5 bases). The last part of the DNA fits TRBJ2-7 better; the J call may be wrong. Germline V CDR1 and CDR2: WNHNN, SYGVQD (reference sequence). CDR3 length: 13 amino acids.

V usage is TRBV2 and J usage is TRBJ2-1, with D perhaps TRBD2 (5 bases). The CDR3 is 13 residues long. V was clipped by 5 bases and J by 8 bases, with 13 bases between them. CDR1 and CDR2 from the germline V gene are SNHLY and FYNNEI. CDR3: CASSTQVGDEQFF. The CDR3 DNA sequence: TGTGCCAGCAGTACACAAGTCGGGGATGAGCAGTTCTTC. Drawing the rest from reference TRBV2 and TRBJ2-1, the complete variable domain is EPEVTQTPSHQVTQMGQEVILRCVPISNHLYFYWYRQILGQKVEFLVSFYNNEISEKSEIFDDQFSVERPDGSNFTLKIRSTKLEDSAMYFCASSTQVGDEQFFGPGTRLTVL.

The CDR3 DNA sequence: TGTGCCAGCAGTTCCGGGACAGTGGCTTTCTTT. Encoded protein: CASSSGTVAFF. V and J are TRBV6-5 and TRBJ1-1, with 7 bases matching TRBD1. CDR3 length equals 11 residues. The V gene's germline CDR1 is MNHEY and CDR2 SVGAGI. The J segment lost 11 bases and the V segment lost 4 bases, leaving 4 bases of the junction unmatched.

The rearrangement links TRBV19 to TRBJ2-3; 7 nucleotides match TRBD2. With 1 base clipped from V and 2 bases from J, the junction kept 9 bases outside the gene matches. This CDR3 is 17 amino acids long. Germline loops: CDR1 LNHDA, CDR2 SQIVND (reference sequence). The CDR3 sequence is CASSIVGGSGITDTQYF. DNA for the CDR3: TGTGCCAGTAGTATAGTTGGTGGCAGCGGGATCACAGATACGCAGTATTTT.

The CDR3 sequence: CASSLRTRNEETQYF. The CDR3 region has the DNA TGCGCCAGCAGCCTACGCACTAGAAATGAAGAGACCCAGTACTTC. V is TRBV5-1 and J is TRBJ2-5, with D possibly being TRBD2 (5 bases). The germline V gene encodes CDR1 SGHRS and CDR2 YFSETQ. CDR3 length equals 15 residues. Trimming pared 4 bases from V and 3 bases from J, leaving 16 bases between.

The chain carries TRBV9 and TRBJ2-3, with D perhaps TRBD1 (6 bases). CDR3 length: 14 residues. Trimming stripped 1 base from V and 4 bases from J, with 10 bases between. Germline V gives CDR1 SGDLS, CDR2 YYNGEE. This CDR3 is CASSVPSGADTQYF. The CDR3 bases are TGTGCCAGCAGCGTACCCTCAGGGGCAGATACGCAGTATTTT.

The chain joins TRBV10-3 to TRBJ2-1, with 11 bases that match TRBD1. The CDR3 contains 15 residues. Germline CDR1 and CDR2: ENHRY and SYGVKD. V was pared by 6 bases and J by 7 bases, with 8 bases of the junction left unmatched. CDR3 coding DNA: TGTGCCATCAGACCTGGACAGGGGGCAGAAAATGAGCAGTTCTTC. It yields the protein CAIRPGQGAENEQFF.

V is TRBV4-3 and J is TRBJ1-4, with D possibly being TRBD1 (6 bases). V was shortened by 1 base and J by 5 bases, with 11 bases between the two germline ends. The CDR3 covers 15 residues. The germline V gene encodes CDR1 LGHNA and CDR2 YSLEER. The CDR3 bases are TGCGCCAGCAGCCAAGGAACAGGGAAAAATGAAAAACTGTTTTTT. Amino acid sequence: CASSQGTGKNEKLFF.

A single count supports this clone. The rearrangement uses TRBV4-1 and TRBJ2-2, with D perhaps matching TRBD2 (6 bases). Germline lookup yields CDR1 MGHRA and CDR2 YSYEKL. Trimming shortened V by 2 bases and J by 4 bases, and 14 bases separated the two germline ends. The CDR3 covers 16 residues. This chain's CDR3 is CASSQPGTSLTGELFF. CDR3 in DNA: TGCGCCAGCAGCCAACCCGGGACTTCACTCACCGGGGAGCTGTTTTTT.

The J gene is TRBJ2-2, the V gene TRBV11-1; D possibly corresponds to TRBD2 (6 bases). The CDR3 contains 16 residues. Per the germline V gene, CDR1 is SGHAT and CDR2 is FQDESV (reference sequence). Trimming took 0 bases from V and 6 from J, leaving 14 bases between them. DNA for the CDR3: TGTGCCAGCAGCTTAGCGCCTGGGGGGTTCTCCGGGGAGCTGTTTTTT. This gives the protein CASSLAPGGFSGELFF.

The rearrangement joins TRBV7-2 to TRBJ2-1; D ambiguous. The length of the CDR3 is 15 residues. Germline-derived CDR1 and CDR2 are SGHTA and FQGNSA. With 6 bases removed from V and 4 bases from J, the gap between germline ends came to 16 bases. CDR3 bases: TGTGCCAGCAGTCTGGGCAATAATATTTACAATGAGCAGTTCTTC. Translating it yields CASSLGNNIYNEQFF.

This clone has only a few counts. The genes are TRBV6-4 and TRBJ2-3, with TRBD2 matching 8 bases. The CDR3 sequence is 15 residues long. V shed 3 bases, J shed 6 bases, and the junction held 8 bases outside the gene matches. CDR1 and CDR2 from the germline V gene are MRHNA and SNTAGT. CDR3 residues: CASSEGAGGYDTQYF. CDR3 nucleotides: TGTGCCAGCAGTGAAGGGGCGGGGGGATACGATACGCAGTATTTT.

With regard to this clone: Other DNA sequences within the sample encode an identical CDR3. The chain combines TRBV7-2 with TRBJ1-6; D is undetermined. Germline CDR1 and CDR2: SGHTA and FQGNSA. Deletions cut 5 bases from V and 2 bases from J, with 10 bases between. The CDR3 extends over 15 amino acids. The CDR3 DNA reads as TGTGCCAGCAGCCCCCGGGAGGCCTATAATTCACCCCTCCACTTT. Encoded protein: CASSPREAYNSPLHF.

CDR3 region: CASSPTRNNEQFF. The DNA of the CDR3 is TGTGCCAGCAGCCCGACTAGAAACAATGAGCAGTTCTTC. The chain couples TRBV14 to TRBJ2-1; possible D gene TRBD2, 6 bases. V dropped 4 bases and J dropped 5 bases, with 9 bases sitting between them. Germline CDR1 SGHDN, CDR2 FVKESK. The CDR3 covers 13 residues.

This sequence joins TRBV28 and TRBJ1-1; no clear D gene. The CDR3 is 14 residues long. Trimming stripped 2 bases from V and 3 bases from J, with 10 bases between. The germline CDR1 and CDR2 sequences are MDHEN and SYDVKM. The CDR3: CASSLVTGYTEAFF. CDR3 coding DNA: TGTGCCAGCAGTTTAGTGACTGGTTACACTGAAGCTTTCTTT.

The chain is built from TRBV2 and TRBJ1-1; D remains unclear. The CDR3 runs 13 residues. Germline values: CDR1 SNHLY, CDR2 FYNNEI. The germline V and J ends were trimmed by 0 bases and 10 bases, with 12 bases remaining between them. The CDR3 DNA reads as TGTGCCAGCAGTGAAGCGCGCGGGGTAGGAGCTTTCTTT. It translates to CASSEARGVGAFF.

The rearrangement links TRBV5-6 to TRBJ1-1; 7 bases map to TRBD1. J was trimmed by 0 bases and V by 4 bases; bases with no gene match: 12. Germline V CDR1 and CDR2: SGHDT, YYEEEE. This CDR3 comprises 17 residues. The CDR3: CASSGPGQSSMNTEAFF. Written as DNA, the CDR3 is TGTGCCAGCAGCGGTCCGGGACAGTCATCGATGAACACTGAAGCTTTCTTT.